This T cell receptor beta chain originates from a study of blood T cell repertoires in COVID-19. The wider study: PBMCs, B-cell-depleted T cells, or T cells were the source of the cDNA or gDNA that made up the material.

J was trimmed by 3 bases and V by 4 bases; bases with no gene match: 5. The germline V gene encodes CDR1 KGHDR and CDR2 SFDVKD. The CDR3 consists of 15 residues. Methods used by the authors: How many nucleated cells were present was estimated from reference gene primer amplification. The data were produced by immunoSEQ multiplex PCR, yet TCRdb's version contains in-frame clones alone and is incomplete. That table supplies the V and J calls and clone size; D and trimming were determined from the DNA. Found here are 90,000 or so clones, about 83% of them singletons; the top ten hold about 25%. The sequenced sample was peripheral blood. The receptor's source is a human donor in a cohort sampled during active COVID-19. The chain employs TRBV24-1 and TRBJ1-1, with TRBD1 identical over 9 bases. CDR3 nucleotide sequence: TGTGCCACCAGTGACCCCAGGACAGGGGACACTGAAGCTTTCTTT. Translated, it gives CATSDPRTGDTEAFF.